This TCR beta chain was profiled in a study of Ad26.COV2.S vaccination and SARS-CoV-2 variants. V lost 6 bases and J lost 5, with 17 bases in between. Per the germline V gene, CDR1 is MNHEY and CDR2 is SVGAGI. The CDR3 contains 14 residues. Assay: immunoSEQ multiplex PCR; the TCRdb copy retains only in-frame clones and omits some. This table holds about 370,000 clones, 70% to 90% found once. Treatment: about 20 received Ad26.COV2.S at low or high dose, single or two shots; roughly 5 received placebo; per-sample allocation not given. Sampling occurred on day 63 after the first vaccine or placebo injection.

Sample: peripheral blood, taken in a trial of Ad26.COV2.S vaccine versus placebo. The clonotype originates from a person between 18 and 60 years old who received the Ad26.COV2.S COVID-19 vaccine or a placebo. The chain carries TRBV6-5 and TRBJ2-7; D is possibly TRBD1 (5 bases). The CDR3 loop is CASSTTDSLHEQYF. CDR3 sequence (DNA): TGTGCCAGCAGCACCACTGACAGCCTCCACGAGCAGTACTTC.